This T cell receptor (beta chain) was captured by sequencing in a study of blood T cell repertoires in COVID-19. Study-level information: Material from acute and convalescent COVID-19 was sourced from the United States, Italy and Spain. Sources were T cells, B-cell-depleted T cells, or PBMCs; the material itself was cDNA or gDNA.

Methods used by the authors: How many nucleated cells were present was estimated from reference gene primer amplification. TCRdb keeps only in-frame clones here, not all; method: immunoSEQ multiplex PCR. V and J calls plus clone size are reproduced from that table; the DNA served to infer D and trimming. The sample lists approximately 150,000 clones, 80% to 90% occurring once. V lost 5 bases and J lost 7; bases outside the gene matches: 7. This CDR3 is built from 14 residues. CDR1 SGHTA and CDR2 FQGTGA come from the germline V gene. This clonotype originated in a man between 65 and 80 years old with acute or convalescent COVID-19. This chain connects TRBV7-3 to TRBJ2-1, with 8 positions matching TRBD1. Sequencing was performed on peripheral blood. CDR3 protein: CASSADRGGNEQFF. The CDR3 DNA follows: TGTGCCAGCAGCGCCGACAGGGGTGGTAATGAGCAGTTCTTC.